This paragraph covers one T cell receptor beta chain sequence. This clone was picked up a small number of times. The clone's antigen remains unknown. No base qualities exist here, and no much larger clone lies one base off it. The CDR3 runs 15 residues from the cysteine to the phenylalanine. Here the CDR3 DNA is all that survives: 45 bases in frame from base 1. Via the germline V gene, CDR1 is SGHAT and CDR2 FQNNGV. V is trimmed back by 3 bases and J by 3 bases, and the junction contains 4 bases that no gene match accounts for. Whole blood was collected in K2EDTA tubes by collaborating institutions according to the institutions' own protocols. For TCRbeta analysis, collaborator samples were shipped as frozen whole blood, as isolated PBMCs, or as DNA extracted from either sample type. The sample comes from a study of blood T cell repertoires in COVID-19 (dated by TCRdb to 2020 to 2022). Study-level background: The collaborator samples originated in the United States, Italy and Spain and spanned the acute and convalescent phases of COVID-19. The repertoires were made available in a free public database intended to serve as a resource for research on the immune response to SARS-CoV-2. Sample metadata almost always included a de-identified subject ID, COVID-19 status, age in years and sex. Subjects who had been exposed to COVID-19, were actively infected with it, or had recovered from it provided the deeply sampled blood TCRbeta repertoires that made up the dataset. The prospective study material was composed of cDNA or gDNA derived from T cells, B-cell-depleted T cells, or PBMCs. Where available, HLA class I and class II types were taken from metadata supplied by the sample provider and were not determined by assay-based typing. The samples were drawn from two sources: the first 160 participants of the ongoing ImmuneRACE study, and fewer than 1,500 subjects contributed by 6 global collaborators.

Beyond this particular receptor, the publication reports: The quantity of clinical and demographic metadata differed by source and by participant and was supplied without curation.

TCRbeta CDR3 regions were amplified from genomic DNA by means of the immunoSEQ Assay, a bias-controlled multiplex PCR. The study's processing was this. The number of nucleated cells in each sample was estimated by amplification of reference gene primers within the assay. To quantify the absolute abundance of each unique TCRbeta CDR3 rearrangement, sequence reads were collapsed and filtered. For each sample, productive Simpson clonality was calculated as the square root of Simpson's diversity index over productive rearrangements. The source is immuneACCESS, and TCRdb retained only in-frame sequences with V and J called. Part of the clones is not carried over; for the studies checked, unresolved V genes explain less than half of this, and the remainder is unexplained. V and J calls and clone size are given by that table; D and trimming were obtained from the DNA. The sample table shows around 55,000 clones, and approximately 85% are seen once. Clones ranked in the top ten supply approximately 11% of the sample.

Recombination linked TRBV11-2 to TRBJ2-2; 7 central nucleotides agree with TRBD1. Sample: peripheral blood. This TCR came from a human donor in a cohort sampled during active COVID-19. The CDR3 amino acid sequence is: CASSLNTGDTGELFF. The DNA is TGTGCCAGCAGCTTGAATACAGGGGACACCGGGGAGCTGTTTTTT.